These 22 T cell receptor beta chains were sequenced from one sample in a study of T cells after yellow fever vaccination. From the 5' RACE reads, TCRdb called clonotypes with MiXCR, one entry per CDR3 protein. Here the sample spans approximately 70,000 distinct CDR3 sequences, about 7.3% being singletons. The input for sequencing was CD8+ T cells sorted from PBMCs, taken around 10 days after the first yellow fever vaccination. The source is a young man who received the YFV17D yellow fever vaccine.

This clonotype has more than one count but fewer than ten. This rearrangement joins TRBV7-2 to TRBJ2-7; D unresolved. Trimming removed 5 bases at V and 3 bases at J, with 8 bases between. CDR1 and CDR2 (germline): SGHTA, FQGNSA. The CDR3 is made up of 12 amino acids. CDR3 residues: CASSTTVYEQYF. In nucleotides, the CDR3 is TGTGCCAGCAGCACTACAGTCTACGAGCAGTACTTC.

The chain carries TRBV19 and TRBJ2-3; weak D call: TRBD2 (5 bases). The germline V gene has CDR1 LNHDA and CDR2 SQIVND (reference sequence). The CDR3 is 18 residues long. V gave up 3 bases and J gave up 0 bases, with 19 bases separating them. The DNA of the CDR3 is TGTGCCAGTAGTATTGGAGCGGACCGCCCGACTAGCACAGATACGCAGTATTTT. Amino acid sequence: CASSIGADRPTSTDTQYF.

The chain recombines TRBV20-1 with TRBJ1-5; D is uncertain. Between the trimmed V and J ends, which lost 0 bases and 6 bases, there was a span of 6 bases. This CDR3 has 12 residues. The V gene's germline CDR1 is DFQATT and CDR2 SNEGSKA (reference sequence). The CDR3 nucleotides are TGCAGTGCTAGAGATGAGGGTCAGCCCCAGCATTTT. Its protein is CSARDEGQPQHF.

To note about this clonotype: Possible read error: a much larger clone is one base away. CDR3 in amino acids: CASSLLGQATDTQYF. The CDR3 DNA follows: TGTGCCAGCAGTTTATTAGGACAGGCCACAGATACGCAGTATTTT. The chain employs TRBV12-3 or TRBV12-4 and TRBJ2-3; the match to TRBD1 covers 7 bases. Unmatched junction bases numbered 4, after V lost 2 bases and J lost 2 bases. The CDR3 length is 15 residues.

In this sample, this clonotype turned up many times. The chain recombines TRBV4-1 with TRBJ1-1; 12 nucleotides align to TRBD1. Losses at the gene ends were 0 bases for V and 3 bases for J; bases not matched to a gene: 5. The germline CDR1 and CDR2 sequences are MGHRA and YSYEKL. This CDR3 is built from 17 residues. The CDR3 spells CASSQDGDRGRDTEAFF. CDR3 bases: TGCGCCAGCAGCCAAGACGGGGACAGGGGGCGAGACACTGAAGCTTTCTTT.

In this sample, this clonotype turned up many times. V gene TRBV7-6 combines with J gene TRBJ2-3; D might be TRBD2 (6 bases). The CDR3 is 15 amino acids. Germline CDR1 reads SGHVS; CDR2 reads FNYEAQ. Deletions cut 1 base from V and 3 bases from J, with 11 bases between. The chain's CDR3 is CASSLVTSRTDTQYF. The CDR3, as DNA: TGTGCCAGCAGCTTAGTTACTAGCCGAACAGATACGCAGTATTTT.

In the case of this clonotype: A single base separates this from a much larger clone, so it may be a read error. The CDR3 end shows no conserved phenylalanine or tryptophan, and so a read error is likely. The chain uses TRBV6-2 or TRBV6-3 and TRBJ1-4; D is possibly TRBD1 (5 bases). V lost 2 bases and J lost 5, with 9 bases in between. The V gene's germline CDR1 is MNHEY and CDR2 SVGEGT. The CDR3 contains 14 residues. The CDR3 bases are TGTGCCAGCAGTTACCAGGGTCGGAATGAAAAACTGTTTTGT. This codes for CASSYQGRNEKLFC.

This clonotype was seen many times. CDR3: CASSYGTGGAYEQYF. In DNA, the CDR3 is TGTGCCAGCAGTTACGGGACAGGGGGGGCCTACGAGCAGTACTTC. The V and J genes are TRBV6-5 and TRBJ2-7; 11 nucleotides match TRBD1. This CDR3 contains 15 residues. Germline loops: CDR1 MNHEY, CDR2 SVGAGI. Trimming took 2 bases from V and 2 from J; bases not matched to a gene: 2.

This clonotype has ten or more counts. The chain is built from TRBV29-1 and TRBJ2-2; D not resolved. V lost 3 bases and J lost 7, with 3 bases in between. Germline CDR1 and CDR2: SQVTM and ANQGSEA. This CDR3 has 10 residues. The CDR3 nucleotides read TGCAGCGTTGATAACGGGGAGCTGTTTTTT. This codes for CSVDNGELFF.

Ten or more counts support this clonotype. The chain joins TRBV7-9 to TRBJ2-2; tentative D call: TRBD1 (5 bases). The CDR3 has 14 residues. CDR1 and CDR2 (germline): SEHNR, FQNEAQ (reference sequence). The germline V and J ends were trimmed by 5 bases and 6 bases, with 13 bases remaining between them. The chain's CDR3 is CASSQALQAGELFF. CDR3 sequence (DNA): TGTGCCAGCAGCCAAGCGCTACAGGCCGGGGAGCTGTTTTTT. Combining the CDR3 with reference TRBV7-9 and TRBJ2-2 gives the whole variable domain DTGVSQNPRHKITKRGQNVTFRCDPISEHNRLYWYRQTLGQGPEFLTYFQNEAQLEKSRLLSDRFSAERPKGSFSTLEIQRTEQGDSAMYLCASSQALQAGELFFGEGSRLTVL.

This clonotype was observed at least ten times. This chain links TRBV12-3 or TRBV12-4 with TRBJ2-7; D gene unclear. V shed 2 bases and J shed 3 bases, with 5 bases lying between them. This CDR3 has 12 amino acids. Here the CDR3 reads CASSLPGYEQYF. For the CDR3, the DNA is TGTGCCAGCAGTTTACCGGGCTACGAGCAGTACTTC.

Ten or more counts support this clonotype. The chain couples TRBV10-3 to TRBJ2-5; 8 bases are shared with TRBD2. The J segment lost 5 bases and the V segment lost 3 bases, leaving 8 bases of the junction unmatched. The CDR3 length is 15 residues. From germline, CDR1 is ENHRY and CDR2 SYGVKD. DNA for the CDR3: TGTGCCATCAGTGAAGGAGCGGGGGCGGGGGAGACCCAGTACTTC. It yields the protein CAISEGAGAGETQYF.

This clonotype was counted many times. DNA for the CDR3: TGTGCCAGCAGCCATAGCGGGGGGGCAACAGATACGCAGTATTTT. Its protein is CASSHSGGATDTQYF. The rearrangement joins TRBV11-2 to TRBJ2-3; 11 nucleotides line up with TRBD2. This CDR3 has 15 residues. The germline V gene encodes CDR1 SGHAT and CDR2 FQNNGV. Trimming cost V 5 bases and J 3 bases; bases outside gene matches: 4. The complete variable domain, with remaining parts taken from reference TRBV11-2 and TRBJ2-3, reads EAGVAQSPRYKIIEKRQSVAFWCNPISGHATLYWYQQILGQGPKLLIQFQNNGVVDDSQLPKDRFSAERLKGVDSTLKIQPAKLEDSAVYLCASSHSGGATDTQYFGPGTRLTVL.

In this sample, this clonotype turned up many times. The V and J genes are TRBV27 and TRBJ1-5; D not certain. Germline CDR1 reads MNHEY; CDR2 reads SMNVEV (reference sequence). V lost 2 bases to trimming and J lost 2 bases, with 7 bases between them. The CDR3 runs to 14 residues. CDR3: CASSLAAGNQPQHF. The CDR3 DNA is TGTGCCAGCAGTTTAGCGGCGGGCAATCAGCCCCAGCATTTT.

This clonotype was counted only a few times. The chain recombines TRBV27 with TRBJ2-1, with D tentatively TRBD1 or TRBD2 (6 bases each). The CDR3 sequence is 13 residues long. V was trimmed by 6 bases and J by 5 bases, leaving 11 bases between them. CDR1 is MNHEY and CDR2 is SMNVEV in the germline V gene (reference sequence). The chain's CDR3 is CASSRGPHNEQFF. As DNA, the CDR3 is TGTGCCAGCAGCCGGGGGCCGCACAATGAGCAGTTCTTC.

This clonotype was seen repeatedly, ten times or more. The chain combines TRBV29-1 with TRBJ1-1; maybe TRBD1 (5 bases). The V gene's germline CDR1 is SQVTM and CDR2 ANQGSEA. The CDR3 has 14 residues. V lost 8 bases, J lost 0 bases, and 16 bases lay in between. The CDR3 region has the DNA TGCAGCCTATCCGGGACGGCTATGAACACTGAAGCTTTCTTT. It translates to CSLSGTAMNTEAFF.

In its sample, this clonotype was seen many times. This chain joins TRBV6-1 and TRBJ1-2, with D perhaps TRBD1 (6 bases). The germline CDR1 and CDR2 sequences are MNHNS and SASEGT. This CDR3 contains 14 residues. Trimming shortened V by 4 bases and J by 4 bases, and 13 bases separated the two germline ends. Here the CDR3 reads CASSALRQAYGYTF. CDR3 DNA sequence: TGTGCCAGCAGTGCCCTTAGACAGGCCTATGGCTACACCTTC.

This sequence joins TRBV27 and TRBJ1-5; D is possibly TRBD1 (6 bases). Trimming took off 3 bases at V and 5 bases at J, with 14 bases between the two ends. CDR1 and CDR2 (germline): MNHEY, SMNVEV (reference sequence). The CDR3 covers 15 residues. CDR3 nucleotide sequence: TGTGCCAGCAGTTTTTTCGGGGGGGGCCATCAGCCCCAGCATTTT. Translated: CASSFFGGGHQPQHF.

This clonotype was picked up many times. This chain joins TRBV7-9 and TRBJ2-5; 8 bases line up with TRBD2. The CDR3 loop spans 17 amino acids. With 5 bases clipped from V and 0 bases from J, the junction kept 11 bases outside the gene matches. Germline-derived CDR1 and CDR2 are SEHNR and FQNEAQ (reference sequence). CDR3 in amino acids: CASSPFGAGEYQETQYF. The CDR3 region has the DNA TGTGCCAGCAGCCCGTTCGGAGCGGGGGAGTACCAAGAGACCCAGTACTTC.

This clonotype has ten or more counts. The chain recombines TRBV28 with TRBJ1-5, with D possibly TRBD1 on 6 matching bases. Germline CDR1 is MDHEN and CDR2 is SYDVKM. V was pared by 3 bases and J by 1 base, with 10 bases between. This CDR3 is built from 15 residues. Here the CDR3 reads CASSFTGLSNQPQHF. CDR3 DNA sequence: TGTGCCAGCAGTTTTACAGGGTTGAGCAATCAGCCCCAGCATTTT. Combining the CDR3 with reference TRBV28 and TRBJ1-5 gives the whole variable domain DVKVTQSSRYLVKRTGEKVFLECVQDMDHENMFWYRQDPGLGLRLIYFSYDVKMKEKGDIPEGYSVSREKKERFSLILESASTNQTSMYLCASSFTGLSNQPQHFGDGTRLSIL.

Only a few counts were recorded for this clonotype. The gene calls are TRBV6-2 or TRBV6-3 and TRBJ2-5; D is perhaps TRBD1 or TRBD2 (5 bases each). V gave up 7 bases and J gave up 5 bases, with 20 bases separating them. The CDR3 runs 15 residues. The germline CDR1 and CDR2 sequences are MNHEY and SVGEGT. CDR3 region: CASIPGTTYPETQYF. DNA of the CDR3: TGTGCCAGCATCCCCGGGACGACCTATCCCGAGACCCAGTACTTC.

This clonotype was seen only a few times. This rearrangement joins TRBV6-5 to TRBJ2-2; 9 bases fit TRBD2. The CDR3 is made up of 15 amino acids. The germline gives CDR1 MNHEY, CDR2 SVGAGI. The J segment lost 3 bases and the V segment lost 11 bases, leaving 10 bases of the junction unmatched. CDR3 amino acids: CAVIQGGGDTGELFF. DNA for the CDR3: TGTGCCGTCATTCAGGGCGGGGGGGACACCGGGGAGCTGTTTTTT.